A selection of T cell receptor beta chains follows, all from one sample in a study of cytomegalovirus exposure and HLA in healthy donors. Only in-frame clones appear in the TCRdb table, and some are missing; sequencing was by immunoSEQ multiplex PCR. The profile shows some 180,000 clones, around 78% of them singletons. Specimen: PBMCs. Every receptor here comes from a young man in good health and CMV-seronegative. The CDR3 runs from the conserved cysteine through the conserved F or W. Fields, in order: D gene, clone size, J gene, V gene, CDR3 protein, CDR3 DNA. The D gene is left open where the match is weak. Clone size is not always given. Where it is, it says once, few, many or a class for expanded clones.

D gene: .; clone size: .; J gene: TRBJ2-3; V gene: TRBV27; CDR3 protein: CASSSELWSTDTQYF; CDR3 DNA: TGTGCCAGCAGTTCCGAACTCTGGAGCACAGATACGCAGTATTTT
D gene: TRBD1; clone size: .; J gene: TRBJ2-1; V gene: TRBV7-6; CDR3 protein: CASITIGQGGNEQFF; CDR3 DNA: TGTGCCAGCATCACTATAGGACAGGGTGGAAATGAGCAGTTCTTC
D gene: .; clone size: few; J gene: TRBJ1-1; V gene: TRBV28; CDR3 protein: CASSLISGGWNTEAFF; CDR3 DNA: TGTGCCAGCAGCCTTATATCGGGGGGCTGGAACACTGAAGCTTTCTTT
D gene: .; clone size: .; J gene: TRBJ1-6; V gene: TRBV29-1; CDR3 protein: CSVRFSYNSPLHF; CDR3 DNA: TGCAGCGTTCGGTTCTCCTATAATTCACCCCTCCACTTT
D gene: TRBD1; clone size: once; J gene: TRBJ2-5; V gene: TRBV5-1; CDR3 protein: CASSSGQGAETQYF; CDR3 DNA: TGCGCCAGCAGCTCGGGACAGGGGGCAGAGACCCAGTACTTC
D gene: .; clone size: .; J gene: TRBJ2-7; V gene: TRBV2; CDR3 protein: CASSESSESSYEQYF; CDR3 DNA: TGTGCCAGCAGTGAAAGTTCTGAGAGCTCCTACGAGCAGTACTTC
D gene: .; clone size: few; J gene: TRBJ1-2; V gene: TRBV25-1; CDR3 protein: CASSEARADYGYTF; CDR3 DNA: TGTGCCAGCAGTGAGGCCAGGGCGGACTATGGCTACACCTTC
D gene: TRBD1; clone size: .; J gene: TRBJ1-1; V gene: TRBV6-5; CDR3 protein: CASSYRQGASTEAFF; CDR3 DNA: TGTGCCAGCAGTTACCGACAGGGAGCAAGCACTGAAGCTTTCTTT
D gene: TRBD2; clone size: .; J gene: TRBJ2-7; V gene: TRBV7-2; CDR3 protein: CASSPLAGVSYEQYF; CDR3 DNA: TGTGCCAGCAGCCCACTAGCGGGGGTCTCCTACGAGCAGTACTTC
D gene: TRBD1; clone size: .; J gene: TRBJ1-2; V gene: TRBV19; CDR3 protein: CASSEPQGAEYGYTF; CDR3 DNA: TGTGCCAGTAGTGAACCACAGGGGGCTGAGTATGGCTACACCTTC
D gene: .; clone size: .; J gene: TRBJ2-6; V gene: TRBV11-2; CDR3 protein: CAGRGGATGANVLTF; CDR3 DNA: TGTGCCGGGCGCGGCGGGGCCACTGGGGCCAACGTCCTGACTTTC
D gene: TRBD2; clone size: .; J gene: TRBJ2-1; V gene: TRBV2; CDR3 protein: CASSAVAGGYNEQFF; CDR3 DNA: TGTGCCAGCAGTGCGGTAGCGGGGGGCTACAATGAGCAGTTCTTC
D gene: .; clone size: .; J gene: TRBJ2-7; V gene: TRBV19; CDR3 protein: CASRTQAVETYEQYF; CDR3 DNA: TGTGCCAGTAGAACACAGGCCGTTGAAACCTACGAGCAGTACTTC
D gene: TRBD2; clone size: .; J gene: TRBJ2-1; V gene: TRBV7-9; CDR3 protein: CASSFSSGKADEQFF; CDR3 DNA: TGTGCCAGCAGCTTTTCCAGCGGGAAGGCCGATGAGCAGTTCTTC
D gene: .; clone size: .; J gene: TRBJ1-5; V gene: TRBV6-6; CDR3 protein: CASSYGGVEPQHF; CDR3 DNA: TGTGCCAGCAGTTACGGGGGGGTGGAGCCCCAGCATTTT
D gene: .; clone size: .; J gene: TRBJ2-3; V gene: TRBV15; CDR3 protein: CATSRVQVSTDTQYF; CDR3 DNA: TGTGCCACCAGCAGAGTACAGGTTAGCACAGATACGCAGTATTTT
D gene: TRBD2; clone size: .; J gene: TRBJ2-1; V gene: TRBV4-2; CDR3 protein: CASSQGPSGSLDEQFF; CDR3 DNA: TGTGCCAGCAGCCAAGGTCCTAGCGGGTCCCTGGATGAGCAGTTCTTC
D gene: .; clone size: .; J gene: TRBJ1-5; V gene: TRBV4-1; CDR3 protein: CASSLGISDQPQHF; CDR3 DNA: TGCGCCAGCAGCCTCGGCATTAGCGATCAGCCCCAGCATTTT
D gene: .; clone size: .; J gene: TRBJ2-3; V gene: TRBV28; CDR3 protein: CASIPTSETGDTQYF; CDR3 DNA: TGTGCCAGCATTCCAACTAGCGAGACAGGAGATACGCAGTATTTT
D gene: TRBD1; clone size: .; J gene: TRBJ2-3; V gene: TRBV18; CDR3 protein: CASSLIDWEQGDRDTQYF; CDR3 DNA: TGTGCCAGCTCACTCATCGACTGGGAACAGGGGGATAGAGATACGCAGTATTTT
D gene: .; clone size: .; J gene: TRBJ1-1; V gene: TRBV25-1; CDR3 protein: CASNRDSMNTEAFF; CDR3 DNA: TGTGCCAGCAACCGAGACAGCATGAACACTGAAGCTTTCTTT
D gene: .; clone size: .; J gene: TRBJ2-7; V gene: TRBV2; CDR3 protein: CASSDSLGEYF; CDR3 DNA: TGTGCCAGCAGTGATAGCCTCGGAGAGTACTTC
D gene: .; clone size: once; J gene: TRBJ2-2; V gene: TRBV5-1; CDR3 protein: CASATQGPNTGELFF; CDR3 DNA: TGCGCCAGCGCAACCCAGGGCCCGAACACCGGGGAGCTGTTTTTT
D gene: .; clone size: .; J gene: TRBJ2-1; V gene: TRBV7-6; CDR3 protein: CASSLVTPGVEQFF; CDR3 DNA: TGTGCCAGCAGCTTAGTCACCCCAGGTGTTGAGCAGTTCTTC
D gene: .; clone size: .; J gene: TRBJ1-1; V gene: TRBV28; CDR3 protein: CASSLDGGRKNTEAFF; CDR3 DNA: TGTGCCAGCAGTTTAGATGGTGGCAGAAAGAACACTGAAGCTTTCTTT
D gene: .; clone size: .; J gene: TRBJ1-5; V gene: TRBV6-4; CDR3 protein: CASSDSPRNAKNQPQHF; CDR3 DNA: TGTGCCAGCAGTGACTCCCCTAGAAACGCCAAGAATCAGCCCCAGCATTTT
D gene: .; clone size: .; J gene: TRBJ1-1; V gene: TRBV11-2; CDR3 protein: CASSLAAGLGTEAFF; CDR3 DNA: TGTGCCAGCAGCTTAGCGGCAGGGTTGGGCACTGAAGCTTTCTTT
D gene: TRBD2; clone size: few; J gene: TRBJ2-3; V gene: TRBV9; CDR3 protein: CASSPGTSGSYKADTQYF; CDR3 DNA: TGTGCCAGCAGCCCCGGGACTAGCGGTTCTTATAAGGCAGATACGCAGTATTTT